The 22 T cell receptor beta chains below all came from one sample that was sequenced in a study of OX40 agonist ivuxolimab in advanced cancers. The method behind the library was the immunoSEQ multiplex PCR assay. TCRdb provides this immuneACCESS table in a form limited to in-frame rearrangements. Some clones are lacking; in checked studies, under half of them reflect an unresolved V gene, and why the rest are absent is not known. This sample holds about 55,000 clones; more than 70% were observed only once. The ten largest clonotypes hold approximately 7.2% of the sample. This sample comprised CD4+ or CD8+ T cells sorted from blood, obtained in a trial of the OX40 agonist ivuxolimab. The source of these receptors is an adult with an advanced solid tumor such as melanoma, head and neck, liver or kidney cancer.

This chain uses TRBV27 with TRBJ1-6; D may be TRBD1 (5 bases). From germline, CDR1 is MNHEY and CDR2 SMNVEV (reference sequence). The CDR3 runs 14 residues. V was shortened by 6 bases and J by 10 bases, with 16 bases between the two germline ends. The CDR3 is CASRQQGGGSPLHF. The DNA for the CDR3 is TGTGCCAGCAGACAGCAGGGCGGGGGGTCACCCCTCCACTTT.

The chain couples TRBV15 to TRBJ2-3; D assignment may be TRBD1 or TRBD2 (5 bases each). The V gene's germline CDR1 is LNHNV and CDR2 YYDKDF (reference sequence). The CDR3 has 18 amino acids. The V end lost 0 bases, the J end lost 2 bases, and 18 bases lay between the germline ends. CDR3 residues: CATSRELRGVEYTDTQYF. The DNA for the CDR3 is TGTGCCACCAGCAGAGAATTGAGAGGGGTGGAGTACACAGATACGCAGTATTTT.

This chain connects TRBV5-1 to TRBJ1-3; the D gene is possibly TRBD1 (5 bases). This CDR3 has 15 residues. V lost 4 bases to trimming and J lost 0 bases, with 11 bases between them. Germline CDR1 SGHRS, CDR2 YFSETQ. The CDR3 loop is CASSETASSGNTIYF. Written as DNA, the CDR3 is TGCGCCAGCAGCGAGACAGCCTCCTCTGGAAACACCATATATTTT.

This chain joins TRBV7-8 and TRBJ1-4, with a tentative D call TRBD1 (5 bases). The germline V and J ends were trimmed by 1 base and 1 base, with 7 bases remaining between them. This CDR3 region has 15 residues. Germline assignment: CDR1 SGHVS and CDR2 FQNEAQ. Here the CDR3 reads CASSLDQGTNEKLFF. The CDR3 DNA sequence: TGTGCCAGCAGCTTAGATCAGGGAACTAATGAAAAACTGTTTTTT.

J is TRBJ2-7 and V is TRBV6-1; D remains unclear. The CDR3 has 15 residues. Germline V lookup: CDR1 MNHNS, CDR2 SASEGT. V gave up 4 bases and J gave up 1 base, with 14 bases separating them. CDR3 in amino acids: CASSVAFLSSYEQYF. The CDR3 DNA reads TGTGCCAGCAGTGTCGCATTTCTTTCTTCCTACGAGCAGTACTTC.

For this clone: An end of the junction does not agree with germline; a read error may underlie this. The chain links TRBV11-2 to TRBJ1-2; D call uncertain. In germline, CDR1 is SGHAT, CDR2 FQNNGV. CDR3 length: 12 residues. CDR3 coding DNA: TGTGCCAGCAGCGGAGGCCGGGCCGAAGCCTTCTTC. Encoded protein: CASSGGRAEAFF.

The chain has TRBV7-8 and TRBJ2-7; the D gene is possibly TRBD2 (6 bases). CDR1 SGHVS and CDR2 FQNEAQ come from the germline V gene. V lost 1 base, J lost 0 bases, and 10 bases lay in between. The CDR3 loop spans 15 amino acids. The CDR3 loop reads CASSLVAGSSYEQYF. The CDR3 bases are TGTGCCAGCAGCTTAGTCGCCGGGAGCTCCTACGAGCAGTACTTC.

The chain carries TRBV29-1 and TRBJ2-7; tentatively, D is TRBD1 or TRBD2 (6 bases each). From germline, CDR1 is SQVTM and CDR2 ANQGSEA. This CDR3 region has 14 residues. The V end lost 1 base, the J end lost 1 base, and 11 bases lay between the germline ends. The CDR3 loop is CSVEVQGTSYEQYF. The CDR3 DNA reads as TGCAGCGTTGAAGTCCAGGGGACTTCCTACGAGCAGTACTTC.

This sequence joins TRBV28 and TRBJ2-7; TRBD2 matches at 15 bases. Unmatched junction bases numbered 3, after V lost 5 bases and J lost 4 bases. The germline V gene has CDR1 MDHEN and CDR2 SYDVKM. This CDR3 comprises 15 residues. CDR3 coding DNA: TGTGCCAGCAGTCCCGGGACTAGCGGGAGGTACGAGCAGTACTTC. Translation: CASSPGTSGRYEQYF.

This CDR3 is CASSEYSGDGYTF. CDR3 coding DNA: TGTGCCAGCAGTGAATATTCAGGGGATGGCTACACCTTC. The chain uses TRBV25-1 and TRBJ1-2; D is perhaps TRBD1 (6 bases). Germline lookup yields CDR1 MGHDK and CDR2 SYGVNS. The germline V and J ends were trimmed by 0 bases and 6 bases, with 8 bases remaining between them. The CDR3 contains 13 residues.

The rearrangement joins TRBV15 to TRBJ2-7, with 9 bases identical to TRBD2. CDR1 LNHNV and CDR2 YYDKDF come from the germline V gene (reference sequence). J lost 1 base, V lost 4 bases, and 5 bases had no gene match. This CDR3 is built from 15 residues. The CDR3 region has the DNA TGTGCCACCAGCAAACTAGCGGGTCTGTCCTACGAGCAGTACTTC. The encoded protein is CATSKLAGLSYEQYF.

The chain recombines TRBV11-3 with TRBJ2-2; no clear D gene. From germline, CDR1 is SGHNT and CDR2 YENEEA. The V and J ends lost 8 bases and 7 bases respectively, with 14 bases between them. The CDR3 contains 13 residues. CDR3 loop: CASSPRPDGELFF. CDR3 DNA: TGTGCCAGCTCTCCAAGACCAGACGGGGAGCTGTTTTTT.

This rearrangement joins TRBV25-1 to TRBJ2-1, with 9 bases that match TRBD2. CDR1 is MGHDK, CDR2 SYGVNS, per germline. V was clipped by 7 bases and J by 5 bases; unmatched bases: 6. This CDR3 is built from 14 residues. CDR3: CASKKASGNNEQFF. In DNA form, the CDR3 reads TGTGCCAGCAAGAAGGCTAGCGGGAACAATGAGCAGTTCTTC.

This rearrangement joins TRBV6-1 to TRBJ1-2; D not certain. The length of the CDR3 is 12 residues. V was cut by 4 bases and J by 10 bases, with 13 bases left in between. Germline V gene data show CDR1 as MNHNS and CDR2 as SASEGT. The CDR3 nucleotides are TGTGCCAGCAGTGGAACCCATGGTAACTACACCTTC. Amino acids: CASSGTHGNYTF.

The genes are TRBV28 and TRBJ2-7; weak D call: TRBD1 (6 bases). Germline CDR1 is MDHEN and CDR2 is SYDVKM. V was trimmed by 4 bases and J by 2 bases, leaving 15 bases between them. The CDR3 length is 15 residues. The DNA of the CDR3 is TGTGCCAGCAGTTCCAGGGGTGACAAGGCCTACGAGCAGTACTTC. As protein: CASSSRGDKAYEQYF.

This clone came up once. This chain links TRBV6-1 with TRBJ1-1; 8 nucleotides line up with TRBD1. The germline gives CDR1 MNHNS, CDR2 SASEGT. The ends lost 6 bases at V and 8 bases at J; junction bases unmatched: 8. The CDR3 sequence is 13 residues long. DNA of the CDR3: TGTGCCAGCAGGGACAGGGCGGTTGTCGAAGCTTTCTTT. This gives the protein CASRDRAVVEAFF.

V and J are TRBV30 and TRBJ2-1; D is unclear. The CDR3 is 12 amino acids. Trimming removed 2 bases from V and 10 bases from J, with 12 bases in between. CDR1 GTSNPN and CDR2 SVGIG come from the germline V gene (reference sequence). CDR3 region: CAWSREVAEQFF. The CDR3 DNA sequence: TGTGCCTGGAGTCGAGAAGTAGCAGAGCAGTTCTTC.

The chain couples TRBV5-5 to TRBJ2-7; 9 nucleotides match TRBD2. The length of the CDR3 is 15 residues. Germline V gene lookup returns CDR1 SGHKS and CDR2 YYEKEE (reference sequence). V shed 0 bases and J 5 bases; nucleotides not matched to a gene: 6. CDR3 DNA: TGTGCCAGCAGCTTGGGCGGGAGGGCCGTCCACGAGCAGTACTTC. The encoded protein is CASSLGGRAVHEQYF.

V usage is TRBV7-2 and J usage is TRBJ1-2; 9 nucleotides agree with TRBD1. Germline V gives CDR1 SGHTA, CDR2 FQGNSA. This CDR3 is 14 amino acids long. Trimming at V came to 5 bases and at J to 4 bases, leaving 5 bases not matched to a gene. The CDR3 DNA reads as TGTGCCAGCAGCAAGTCGACAGGGGGCTATGGCTACACCTTC. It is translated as CASSKSTGGYGYTF.

The CDR3 DNA is TGCGCCAGCAGTGATGGCAGCCCCCAGCCCCAGCATTTT. It specifies CASSDGSPQPQHF. The chain carries TRBV10-1 and TRBJ1-5; D gene unclear. This CDR3 is 13 amino acids long. Germline CDR1 is WNHNN and CDR2 is SYGVQD (reference sequence). The ends were cut back, 3 bases at V and 7 bases at J, with 10 bases in the middle.

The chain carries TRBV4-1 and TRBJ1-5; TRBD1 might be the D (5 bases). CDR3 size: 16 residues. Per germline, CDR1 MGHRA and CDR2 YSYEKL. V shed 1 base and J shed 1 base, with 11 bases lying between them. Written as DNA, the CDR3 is TGCGCCAGCAGCCAAGTCCCCGGGGCGAGCAATCAGCCCCAGCATTTT. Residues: CASSQVPGASNQPQHF.

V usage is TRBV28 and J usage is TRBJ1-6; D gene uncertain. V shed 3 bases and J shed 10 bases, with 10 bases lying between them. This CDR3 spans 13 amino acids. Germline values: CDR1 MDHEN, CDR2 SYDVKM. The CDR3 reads CASSFSRSSPLHF. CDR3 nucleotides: TGTGCCAGCAGTTTCTCGAGGTCCTCACCCCTCCACTTT. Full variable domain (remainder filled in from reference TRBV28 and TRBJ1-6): DVKVTQSSRYLVKRTGEKVFLECVQDMDHENMFWYRQDPGLGLRLIYFSYDVKMKEKGDIPEGYSVSREKKERFSLILESASTNQTSMYLCASSFSRSSPLHFGNGTRLTVT.